The 5 T cell receptor beta chains below all came from one sample that was sequenced in a study of blood T cell repertoires in COVID-19. Libraries were prepared by immunoSEQ multiplex PCR; TCRdb keeps only in-frame clonotypes and omits some of them. The sample has about 300,000 clones; around 90% are singletons. Sequenced sample: peripheral blood. Receptors originate from a woman aged 30 to 39 with COVID-19, enrolled during active disease.

The V call is TRBV29-1, the J call TRBJ1-1; 11 positions match TRBD1. After removal of 6 bases from V and 3 bases from J, the junction contained 6 bases not matched to a gene. This CDR3 is built from 14 residues. Germline V gene data show CDR1 as SQVTM and CDR2 as ANQGSEA. CDR3 coding DNA: TGCAGCGTGAGGACAGGGGGCTGGGACACTGAAGCTTTCTTT. Its translation is CSVRTGGWDTEAFF.

The chain has TRBV7-9 and TRBJ2-1, with TRBD2 identical over 11 bases. Germline CDR1 is SEHNR and CDR2 is FQNEAQ (reference sequence). CDR3 length equals 15 residues. J lost 3 bases, V lost 5 bases, and 3 bases had no gene match. The CDR3 DNA is TGTGCCAGCAGCCTTAGCGGGAGGGTCTACAATGAGCAGTTCTTC. This gives the protein CASSLSGRVYNEQFF.

The chain combines TRBV27 with TRBJ2-2; 10 nucleotides line up with TRBD2. CDR3 length: 16 residues. Trimming cost V 6 bases and J 6 bases; bases outside gene matches: 10. Germline V gives CDR1 MNHEY, CDR2 SMNVEV (reference sequence). The CDR3 is CASSLTSGMAPGELFF. The CDR3 nucleotides read TGTGCCAGCAGCCTTACTAGCGGGATGGCCCCCGGGGAGCTGTTTTTT.

The V call is TRBV28, the J call TRBJ1-6, with D uncertain. The CDR3 is 17 residues long. Between the trimmed V and J ends, which lost 8 bases and 0 bases, there was a span of 17 bases. Per the germline V gene, CDR1 is MDHEN and CDR2 is SYDVKM. CDR3 DNA: TGTGCCAGCTCCCTGGGCGACGCCCGCTCCTATAATTCACCCCTCCACTTT. Amino acid sequence: CASSLGDARSYNSPLHF.

J is TRBJ1-2 and V is TRBV28; TRBD1 agrees at 12 bases. The CDR3 is 17 residues long. Losses at the gene ends were 6 bases for V and 7 bases for J; bases not matched to a gene: 15. Germline V gives CDR1 MDHEN, CDR2 SYDVKM. This CDR3 reads CASSGGDRGLGFGGYTF. The CDR3 bases are TGTGCCAGCAGCGGGGGGGACAGGGGGCTAGGATTTGGTGGCTACACCTTC.